Listed here are 23 T cell receptor beta chains from one sample, sequenced in a study of blood T cell repertoires in COVID-19. Some clones are missing from TCRdb's copy, which holds only in-frame ones; the method was immunoSEQ multiplex PCR. The sample contains 150,000 to 200,000 clones, 80% to 90% of which appear only once. The sequenced material came from peripheral blood. Receptors originate from a woman aged 70 to 79 with COVID-19, enrolled during active disease.

The chain recombines TRBV11-2 with TRBJ2-1; D ambiguous. Germline CDR1 SGHAT, CDR2 FQNNGV. This CDR3 is built from 14 residues. The V gene lost 4 bases and the J gene lost 9 bases, with 16 bases spanning the gap. CDR3 protein: CASSSLAILAEQFF. For the CDR3, the DNA is TGTGCCAGCAGCTCCCTCGCCATCTTGGCTGAGCAGTTCTTC.

This sequence joins TRBV19 and TRBJ2-5; 8 bases line up with TRBD1. The germline V gene has CDR1 LNHDA and CDR2 SQIVND (reference sequence). J was trimmed by 2 bases and V by 5 bases; bases with no gene match: 7. There are 15 residues in the CDR3. The CDR3 reads CASSGRGQAQETQYF. In DNA, the CDR3 is TGTGCCAGTAGTGGCAGGGGGCAAGCTCAAGAGACCCAGTACTTC.

The J gene is TRBJ1-2, the V gene TRBV5-1; TRBD1 agrees at 9 bases. Germline V CDR1 and CDR2: SGHRS, YFSETQ. The CDR3 is made up of 15 amino acids. Losses at the gene ends were 3 bases for V and 4 bases for J; bases not matched to a gene: 7. The CDR3 sequence is CASSWEGTGTYGYTF. The CDR3 nucleotides read TGCGCCAGCAGCTGGGAAGGGACAGGGACCTATGGCTACACCTTC.

This chain connects TRBV30 to TRBJ1-4; TRBD1 matches 8 bases. This CDR3 comprises 16 residues. Germline V CDR1 and CDR2: GTSNPN, SVGIG (reference sequence). Trimming removed 2 bases from V and 2 bases from J; junction bases left unmatched: 7. The CDR3 region is CAWSPTGVRTNEKLFF. The CDR3 bases are TGTGCCTGGAGTCCGACAGGGGTTCGGACTAATGAAAAACTGTTTTTT.

The chain couples TRBV28 to TRBJ2-3; tentatively, D is TRBD1 (6 bases). This CDR3 has 14 amino acids. V lost 3 bases and J lost 0, with 7 bases in between. Germline V gene sequence: CDR1 MDHEN, CDR2 SYDVKM. CDR3 protein: CASSFDRSTDTQYF. The CDR3 nucleotides are TGTGCCAGCAGTTTCGACAGGAGCACAGATACGCAGTATTTT. Full variable domain (missing parts from reference TRBV28 and TRBJ2-3): DVKVTQSSRYLVKRTGEKVFLECVQDMDHENMFWYRQDPGLGLRLIYFSYDVKMKEKGDIPEGYSVSREKKERFSLILESASTNQTSMYLCASSFDRSTDTQYFGPGTRLTVL.

The genes are TRBV2 and TRBJ1-5, with TRBD1 matching 10 bases. The CDR3 length is 16 residues. V lost 2 bases and J lost 1; bases outside the gene matches: 2. CDR1 and CDR2 from the germline V gene are SNHLY and FYNNEI. This chain's CDR3 is CASSERTGGSNQPQHF. The CDR3, as DNA: TGTGCCAGCAGTGAAAGGACAGGGGGAAGCAATCAGCCCCAGCATTTT.

The chain has TRBV15 and TRBJ2-6, with a possible D match to TRBD1 (6 bases). The germline V gene has CDR1 LNHNV and CDR2 YYDKDF (reference sequence). Trimming took off 3 bases at V and 0 bases at J, with 15 bases between the two ends. There are 18 residues in the CDR3. CDR3 amino acids: CATSRYRVALSGANVLTF. DNA for the CDR3: TGTGCCACCAGCAGGTACAGGGTTGCCCTCTCTGGGGCCAACGTCCTGACTTTC.

CDR3 region: CASSLRGTGANVLTF. Written as DNA, the CDR3 is TGTGCCAGCAGCTTAAGAGGGACTGGGGCCAACGTCCTGACTTTC. The chain employs TRBV7-2 and TRBJ2-6, with D tentatively TRBD2 (5 bases). The CDR3 sequence is 15 residues long. The V end lost 2 bases, the J end lost 2 bases, and 7 bases lay between the germline ends. Germline V gives CDR1 SGHTA, CDR2 FQGNSA.

The chain has TRBV7-2 and TRBJ1-1; D is unclear. Trimming pared 4 bases from V and 1 base from J, leaving 7 bases between. CDR1 and CDR2 (germline): SGHTA, FQGNSA. CDR3 size: 13 residues. This CDR3 reads CASSWAANTEAFF. CDR3 DNA sequence: TGTGCCAGCAGCTGGGCAGCGAACACTGAAGCTTTCTTT. The full variable domain, in which reference TRBV7-2 and TRBJ1-1 provide the parts outside the CDR3, is GAGVSQSPSNKVTEKGKDVELRCDPISGHTALYWYRQSLGQGLEFLIYFQGNSAPDKSGLPSDRFSAERTGGSVSTLTIQRTQQEDSAVYLCASSWAANTEAFFGQGTRLTVV.

CDR3 nucleotides: TGTGCCAGCAGCCAAGGCGTAGGGGGGGCGGTATACAATGAGCAGTTCTTC. This sequence encodes CASSQGVGGAVYNEQFF. The chain recombines TRBV3-1 (or the pseudogene TRBV3-2) with TRBJ2-1, with a weak D call TRBD2 (7 bases). The V end lost 1 base, the J end lost 4 bases, and 17 bases lay between the germline ends. The germline V gene has CDR1 LGHDT and CDR2 YNNKEL (reference sequence). The CDR3 length is 17 residues.

This clone was detected only a few times. The chain joins TRBV28 to TRBJ1-2; 7 positions match TRBD1. V shed 3 bases, J shed 7 bases, and the junction held 8 bases outside the gene matches. The CDR3 is made up of 14 amino acids. CDR1 is MDHEN, CDR2 SYDVKM, per germline. The CDR3 DNA reads as TGTGCCAGCAGTTTGAGAGGGCCAGGGGGTGGCTACACCTTC. Protein product: CASSLRGPGGGYTF.

This clone was detected only a few times. This chain links TRBV5-6 with TRBJ1-2; possibly TRBD1 for D (6 bases). Germline V gene lookup returns CDR1 SGHDT and CDR2 YYEEEE. V dropped 0 bases and J dropped 4 bases, with 10 bases sitting between them. The CDR3 contains 14 residues. CDR3 region: CASSLGDRLYGYTF. In DNA form, the CDR3 reads TGTGCCAGCAGCTTGGGAGACAGGCTCTATGGCTACACCTTC.

The chain has TRBV9 and TRBJ2-7; possibly TRBD1 for D (5 bases). The ends were cut back, 4 bases at V and 1 base at J, with 15 bases in the middle. In germline, CDR1 is SGDLS, CDR2 YYNGEE. This CDR3 region has 15 residues. The CDR3 DNA is TGTGCCAGCAGCCCCCGATCCAGACAGTCCTACGAGCAGTACTTC. Encoded protein: CASSPRSRQSYEQYF.

The V and J genes are TRBV15 and TRBJ2-1, with D possibly being TRBD2 (6 bases). Germline V gene sequence: CDR1 LNHNV, CDR2 YYDKDF (reference sequence). Between the trimmed V and J ends, which lost 3 bases and 3 bases, there was a span of 6 bases. CDR3 length: 13 amino acids. The CDR3 nucleotides read TGTGCCACCAGCAGGGGAGGCTACAATGAGCAGTTCTTC. It codes for CATSRGGYNEQFF. Looking up the rest from reference TRBV15 and TRBJ2-1 gives the full variable domain: DAMVIQNPRYQVTQFGKPVTLSCSQTLNHNVMYWYQQKSSQAPKLLFHYYDKDFNNEADTPDNFQSRRPNTSFCFLDIRSPGLGDTAMYLCATSRGGYNEQFFGPGTRLTVL.

CDR3 in amino acids: CASSQGLAGEQETQYF. The CDR3 region has the DNA TGTGCCAGCAGCCAGGGACTAGCGGGGGAGCAAGAGACCCAGTACTTC. The V gene is TRBV5-4, the J gene TRBJ2-5; TRBD2 agrees at 14 bases. Germline values: CDR1 SGHNT, CDR2 YYREEE (reference sequence). Trimming took 4 bases from V and 2 from J; bases not matched to a gene: 4. The CDR3 consists of 16 residues.

This clone appeared a few times. This chain's CDR3 is CAWSRPGEGNTIYF. The DNA for the CDR3 is TGTGCCTGGAGTCGGCCGGGGGAGGGAAACACCATATATTTT. V and J are TRBV30 and TRBJ1-3; maybe TRBD1 (5 bases). The CDR3 sequence is 14 residues long. V gave up 2 bases and J gave up 4 bases, with 12 bases separating them. The V gene's germline CDR1 is GTSNPN and CDR2 SVGIG (reference sequence). Filled out from reference TRBV30 and TRBJ1-3, the complete variable domain reads SQTIHQWPATLVQPVGSPLSLECTVEGTSNPNLYWYRQAAGRGLQLLFYSVGIGQISSEVPQNLSASRPQDRQFILSSKKLLLSDSGFYLCAWSRPGEGNTIYFGEGSWLTVV.

The V call is TRBV15, the J call TRBJ2-3, with a tentative D call TRBD1 (5 bases). CDR3 size: 14 residues. Germline loops: CDR1 LNHNV, CDR2 YYDKDF (reference sequence). The V gene lost 3 bases and the J gene lost 5 bases, with 12 bases spanning the gap. CDR3 loop: CATSRGSTGDTQYF. The DNA for the CDR3 is TGTGCCACCAGCAGGGGCTCTACAGGAGATACGCAGTATTTT.

V and J are TRBV2 and TRBJ2-5, with 15 bases that match TRBD2. CDR1 SNHLY and CDR2 FYNNEI come from the germline V gene. CDR3 size: 16 residues. J was trimmed by 4 bases and V by 7 bases; bases with no gene match: 7. Written as DNA, the CDR3 is TGTGCCAGCAAATCGGGACTAGCGGGGGGCCTAGAGACCCAGTACTTC. Translated, it gives CASKSGLAGGLETQYF.

This chain uses TRBV5-1 with TRBJ1-6; 8 bases map to TRBD1. Germline assignment: CDR1 SGHRS and CDR2 YFSETQ. This CDR3 spans 14 amino acids. Trimming removed 6 bases from V and 9 bases from J; junction bases left unmatched: 8. The CDR3 region is CASTAGGASSPLHF. The CDR3 DNA sequence: TGCGCCAGCACCGCAGGGGGCGCATCTTCACCCCTCCACTTT.

The chain employs TRBV28 and TRBJ2-1, with 11 bases identical to TRBD2. The CDR3 length is 14 residues. The V gene's germline CDR1 is MDHEN and CDR2 SYDVKM. Losses at the gene ends were 2 bases for V and 8 bases for J; bases not matched to a gene: 2. CDR3 sequence: CASSLVAGGHEQFF. Written as DNA, the CDR3 is TGTGCCAGCAGTTTAGTAGCGGGGGGGCATGAGCAGTTCTTC.

This chain joins TRBV7-2 and TRBJ2-3; tentative D call: TRBD1 (6 bases). Germline CDR1 reads SGHTA; CDR2 reads FQGNSA. The CDR3 has 17 amino acids. The V end was cut by 5 bases, the J end by 0 bases, with 18 bases between. CDR3 bases: TGTGCCAGCAGCACTCAGACAGGTCGATCTAGCACAGATACGCAGTATTTT. Protein: CASSTQTGRSSTDTQYF.

The J gene is TRBJ1-2, the V gene TRBV6-2 or TRBV6-3; perhaps TRBD1 as D (6 bases). The CDR3 is made up of 16 amino acids. The V end was cut by 0 bases, the J end by 2 bases, with 13 bases between. Germline V CDR1 and CDR2: MNHEY, SVGEGT. The CDR3 DNA reads TGTGCCAGCAGTTACTCGGAGTCACAGGGAAACTATGGCTACACCTTC. It codes for CASSYSESQGNYGYTF.

V and J are TRBV7-8 and TRBJ1-2; no clear D gene. Germline V gene data show CDR1 as SGHVS and CDR2 as FQNEAQ. V lost 1 base and J 7 bases, leaving 16 bases between the germline ends. This CDR3 is 15 amino acids long. CDR3 nucleotide sequence: TGTGCCAGCAGCTTAGGGTTATCGGGAAAAGCTGGCTACACCTTC. Translation gives CASSLGLSGKAGYTF.